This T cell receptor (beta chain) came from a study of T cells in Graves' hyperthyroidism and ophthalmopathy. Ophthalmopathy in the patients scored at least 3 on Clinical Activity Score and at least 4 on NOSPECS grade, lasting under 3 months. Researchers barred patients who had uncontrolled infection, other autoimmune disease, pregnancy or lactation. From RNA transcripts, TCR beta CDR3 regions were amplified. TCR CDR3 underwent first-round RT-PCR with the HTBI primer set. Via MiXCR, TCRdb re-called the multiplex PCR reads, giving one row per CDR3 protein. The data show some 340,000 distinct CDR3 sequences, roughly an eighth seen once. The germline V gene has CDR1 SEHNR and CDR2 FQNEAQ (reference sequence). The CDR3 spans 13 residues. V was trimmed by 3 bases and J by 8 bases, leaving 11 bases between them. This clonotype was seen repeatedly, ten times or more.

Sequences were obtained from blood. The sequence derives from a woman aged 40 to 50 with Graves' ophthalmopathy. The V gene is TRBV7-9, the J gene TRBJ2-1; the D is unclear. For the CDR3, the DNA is TGTGCCAGCAGCTTTCCCAGTGGGGATGAGCAGTTCTTC. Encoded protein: CASSFPSGDEQFF. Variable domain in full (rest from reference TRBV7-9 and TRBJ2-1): DTGVSQNPRHKITKRGQNVTFRCDPISEHNRLYWYRQTLGQGPEFLTYFQNEAQLEKSRLLSDRFSAERPKGSFSTLEIQRTEQGDSAMYLCASSFPSGDEQFFGPGTRLTVL.